The T cell receptor (beta chain) described here comes from a study of response to subunit inactivated influenza vaccine. Study-wide results and caveats: Each seasonal influenza vaccination, the authors suggested, recruits few new T cells.

V trimming: 1 base; J trimming: 3 bases; junction bases outside the gene matches: 5. Germline CDR1 reads LGHNA; CDR2 reads YNFKEQ. The CDR3 is made up of 15 amino acids. Concerning this clonotype: Its antigen is unknown.

TCRdb passed the RT-PCR reads through MiXCR, listing each CDR3 protein once. The sample includes 650,000 to 700,000 distinct CDR3 sequences, approximately 14% of them seen just once. The clonotype originates from a man aged 45-65 years who received an inactivated influenza vaccine. The J gene is TRBJ1-2, the V gene TRBV4-2; 7 nucleotides align to TRBD1. The sequencing used PBMCs from blood, collected less than 13 days after vaccination. CDR3 nucleotides: TGTGCCAGCAGCCAAGGGGACAGTACATACTATGGCTACACCTTC. Residues: CASSQGDSTYYGYTF.